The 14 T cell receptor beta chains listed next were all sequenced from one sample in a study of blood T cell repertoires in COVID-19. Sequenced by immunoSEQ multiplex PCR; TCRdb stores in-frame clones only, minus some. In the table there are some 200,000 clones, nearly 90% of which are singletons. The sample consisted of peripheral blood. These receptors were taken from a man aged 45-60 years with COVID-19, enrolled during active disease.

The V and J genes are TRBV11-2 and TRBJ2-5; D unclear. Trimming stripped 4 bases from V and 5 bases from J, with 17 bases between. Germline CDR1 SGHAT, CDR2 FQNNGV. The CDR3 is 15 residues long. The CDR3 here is CASSSRGYSSETQYF. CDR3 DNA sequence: TGTGCCAGCAGCTCCCGAGGATACTCATCGGAGACCCAGTACTTC. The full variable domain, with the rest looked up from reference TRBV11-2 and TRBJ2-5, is EAGVAQSPRYKIIEKRQSVAFWCNPISGHATLYWYQQILGQGPKLLIQFQNNGVVDDSQLPKDRFSAERLKGVDSTLKIQPAKLEDSAVYLCASSSRGYSSETQYFGPGTRLLVL.

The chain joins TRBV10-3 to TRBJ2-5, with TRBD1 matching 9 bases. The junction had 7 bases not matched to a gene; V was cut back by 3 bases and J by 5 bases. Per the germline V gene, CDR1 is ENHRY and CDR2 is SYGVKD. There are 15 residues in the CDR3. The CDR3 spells CAISDKTGGLETQYF. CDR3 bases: TGTGCCATCAGTGATAAGACAGGGGGATTGGAGACCCAGTACTTC.

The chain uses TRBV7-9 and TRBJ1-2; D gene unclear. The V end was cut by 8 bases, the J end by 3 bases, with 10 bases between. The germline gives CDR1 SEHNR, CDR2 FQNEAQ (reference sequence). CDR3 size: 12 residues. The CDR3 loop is CASDPGDYGYTF. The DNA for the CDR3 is TGTGCCAGCGATCCAGGTGACTATGGCTACACCTTC.

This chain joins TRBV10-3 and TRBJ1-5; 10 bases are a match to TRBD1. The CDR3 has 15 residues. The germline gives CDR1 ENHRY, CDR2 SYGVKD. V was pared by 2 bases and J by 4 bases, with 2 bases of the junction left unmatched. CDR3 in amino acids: CAISETDRGNQPQHF. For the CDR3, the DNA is TGTGCCATCAGTGAGACGGACAGGGGGAATCAGCCCCAGCATTTT.

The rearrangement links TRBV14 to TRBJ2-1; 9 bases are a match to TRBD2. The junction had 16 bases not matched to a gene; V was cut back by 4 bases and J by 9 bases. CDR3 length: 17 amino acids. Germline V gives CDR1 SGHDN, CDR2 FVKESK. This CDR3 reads CASSRGNLAGRQGEQFF. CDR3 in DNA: TGTGCCAGCAGCCGAGGAAACCTAGCGGGGCGGCAGGGTGAGCAGTTCTTC. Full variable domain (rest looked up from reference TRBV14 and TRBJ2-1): EAGVTQFPSHSVIEKGQTVTLRCDPISGHDNLYWYRRVMGKEIKFLLHFVKESKQDESGMPNNRFLAERTGGTYSTLKVQPAELEDSGVYFCASSRGNLAGRQGEQFFGPGTRLTVL.

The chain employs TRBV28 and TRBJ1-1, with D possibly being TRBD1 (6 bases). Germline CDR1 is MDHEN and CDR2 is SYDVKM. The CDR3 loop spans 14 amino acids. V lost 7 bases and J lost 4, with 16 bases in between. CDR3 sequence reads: CASMRGGGSTEAFF. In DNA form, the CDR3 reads TGTGCCAGCATGAGGGGGGGTGGTAGCACTGAAGCTTTCTTT.

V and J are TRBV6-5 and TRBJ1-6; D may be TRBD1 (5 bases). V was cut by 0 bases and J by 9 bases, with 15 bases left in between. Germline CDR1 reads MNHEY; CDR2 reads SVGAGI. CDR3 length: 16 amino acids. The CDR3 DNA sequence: TGTGCCAGCAGTTACTCGATGCCGCAGGGTAGTTCACCCCTCCACTTT. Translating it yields CASSYSMPQGSSPLHF.

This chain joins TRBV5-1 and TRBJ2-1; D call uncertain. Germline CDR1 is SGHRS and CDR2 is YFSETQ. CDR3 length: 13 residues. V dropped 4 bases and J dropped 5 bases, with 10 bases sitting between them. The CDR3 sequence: CASSLGTNNEQFF. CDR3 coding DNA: TGCGCCAGCAGCCTCGGAACTAACAATGAGCAGTTCTTC.

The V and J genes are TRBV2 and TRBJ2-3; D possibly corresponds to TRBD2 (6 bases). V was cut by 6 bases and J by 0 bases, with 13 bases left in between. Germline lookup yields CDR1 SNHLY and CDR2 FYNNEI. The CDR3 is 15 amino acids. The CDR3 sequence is CASRRTSSSTDTQYF. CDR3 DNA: TGTGCCAGCAGGCGCACTAGCTCTAGCACAGATACGCAGTATTTT.

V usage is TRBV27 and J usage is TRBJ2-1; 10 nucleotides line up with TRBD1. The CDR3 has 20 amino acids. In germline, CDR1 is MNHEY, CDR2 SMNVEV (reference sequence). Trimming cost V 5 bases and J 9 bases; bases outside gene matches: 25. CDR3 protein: CASSPYGLTGGQRELVEQFF. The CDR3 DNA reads TGTGCCAGCAGTCCATACGGTTTGACAGGGGGCCAGCGGGAGTTAGTTGAGCAGTTCTTC.

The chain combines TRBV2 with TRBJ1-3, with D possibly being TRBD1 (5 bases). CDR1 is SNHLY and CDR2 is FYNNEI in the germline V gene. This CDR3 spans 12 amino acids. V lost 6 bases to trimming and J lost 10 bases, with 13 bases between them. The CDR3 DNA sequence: TGTGCCAGCAGCGCCGCGGCAGGGACCATATATTTT. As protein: CASSAAAGTIYF. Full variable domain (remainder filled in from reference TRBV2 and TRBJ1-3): EPEVTQTPSHQVTQMGQEVILRCVPISNHLYFYWYRQILGQKVEFLVSFYNNEISEKSEIFDDQFSVERPDGSNFTLKIRSTKLEDSAMYFCASSAAAGTIYFGEGSWLTVV.

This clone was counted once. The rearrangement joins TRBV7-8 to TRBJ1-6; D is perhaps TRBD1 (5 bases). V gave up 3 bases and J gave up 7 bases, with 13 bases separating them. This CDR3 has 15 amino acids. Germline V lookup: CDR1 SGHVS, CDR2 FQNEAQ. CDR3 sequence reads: CASSFRQTANSPLHF. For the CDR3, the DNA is TGTGCCAGCAGCTTTCGACAGACCGCAAATTCACCCCTCCACTTT.

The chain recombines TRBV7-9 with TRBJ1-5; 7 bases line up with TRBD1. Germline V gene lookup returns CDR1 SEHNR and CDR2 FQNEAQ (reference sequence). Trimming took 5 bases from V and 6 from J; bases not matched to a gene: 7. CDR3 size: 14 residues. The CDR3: CASSRQGISQPQHF. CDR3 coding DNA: TGTGCCAGCAGCCGACAGGGTATCAGTCAGCCCCAGCATTTT.

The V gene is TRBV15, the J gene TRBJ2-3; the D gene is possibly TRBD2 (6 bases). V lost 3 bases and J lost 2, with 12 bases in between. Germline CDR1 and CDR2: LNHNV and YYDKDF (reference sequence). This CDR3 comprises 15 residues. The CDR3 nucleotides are TGTGCCACCAGCAGTGGAGGGCGGAACACAGATACGCAGTATTTT. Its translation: CATSSGGRNTDTQYF. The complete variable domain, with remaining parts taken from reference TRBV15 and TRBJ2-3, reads DAMVIQNPRYQVTQFGKPVTLSCSQTLNHNVMYWYQQKSSQAPKLLFHYYDKDFNNEADTPDNFQSRRPNTSFCFLDIRSPGLGDTAMYLCATSSGGRNTDTQYFGPGTRLTVL.